Following are 10 T cell receptor beta chains from one sample sequenced in a study of T cells expressing NK-cell markers (dated by TCRdb to between 2020 and 2021). Library preparation was by 5' RACE. These reads were obtained on an Illumina HiSeq 2000. TCRdb reprocessed the reads and assigns one entry to each CDR3 protein sequence, leaving out DNA. The table kept for this sample lists a few hundred thousand distinct CDR3 sequences. Around 0.4% of the sample goes to the ten largest clones. The specimen sequenced was blood T cells: a sorted CD56 or NKG2C T cell subset, CD4+ or CD8+ T cells, or bulk PBMC T cells (not recorded which). Every receptor here comes from a man younger than 30 in good health. Donor details come from another sample of the same person, matched by shared clones.

The rearrangement uses TRBV6-1 and TRBJ2-1; TCRdb designates TRBD2, a call that cannot be tested without DNA. Germline V lookup: CDR1 MNHNS, CDR2 SASEGT. The CDR3 totals 14 residues. CDR3 in amino acids: CASSESRLVGEQFF.

This rearrangement joins TRBV9 to TRBJ1-2; checking the TCRdb D call of TRBD1 is not possible without DNA. This CDR3 spans 14 amino acids. Germline CDR1 and CDR2: SGDLS and YYNGEE. Here the CDR3 reads CASSSPSLGNGYTF.

This chain connects TRBV10-3 to TRBJ1-5. The CDR3 runs 14 residues. Germline V gives CDR1 ENHRY, CDR2 SYGVKD. CDR3 sequence reads: CAISDNGMGQPQHF.

The chain combines TRBV7-2 with TRBJ1-1. The germline V gene encodes CDR1 SGHTA and CDR2 FQGNSA. This CDR3 comprises 17 residues. CDR3 residues: CASSLPDTLTENTEAFF.

V usage is TRBV7-2 and J usage is TRBJ2-2. The CDR3 is 13 residues long. Looked up from germline, CDR1 is SGHTA and CDR2 is FQGNSA. The CDR3: CASSLSNTGELFF.

The V gene is TRBV12-3 or TRBV12-4, the J gene TRBJ2-3; the D gene TCRdb calls, TRBD1, cannot be checked with no DNA. The CDR3 loop spans 16 amino acids. This chain's CDR3 is CASSLDHTGATDTQYF.

The chain links TRBV20-1 to TRBJ2-7. Germline-derived CDR1 and CDR2 are DFQATT and SNEGSKA (reference sequence). The CDR3 sequence is 16 residues long. The CDR3 here is CSARGERNKNPYEQYF.

The chain joins TRBV20-1 to TRBJ2-2; TCRdb returns TRBD1, unconfirmable since there is no DNA. CDR3 length: 16 residues. The germline gives CDR1 DFQATT, CDR2 SNEGSKA (reference sequence). The chain's CDR3 is CSARNRDRANTGELFF.

The rearrangement links TRBV12-3 or TRBV12-4 to TRBJ1-5; TCRdb's D call of TRBD1 is untestable without DNA. This CDR3 has 13 amino acids. This CDR3 reads CASSPDRGGPQHF.

CDR3 residues: CASSLGQGAGNTF. V and J are TRBV28 and TRBJ1-2; TCRdb proposes TRBD1, but this gene call is untestable without DNA. Germline V gives CDR1 MDHEN, CDR2 SYDVKM. The CDR3 runs to 13 residues.